This T cell receptor beta chain was identified in a study of T cell responses to AZD1222 COVID-19 vaccine. About this clone: The antigen remains undetermined.

Libraries were prepared by immunoSEQ multiplex PCR; TCRdb keeps only in-frame clonotypes and omits some of them. The sample lists roughly 87,000 clones, about 89% occurring once. Regarding the study as a whole: Spike-specific TCR breadth and depth grew following two AZD1222 doses.

V lost 6 bases and J lost 7; bases outside the gene matches: 6. The CDR3 is 16 amino acids. Germline CDR1 and CDR2: LNHDA and SQIVND (reference sequence). This receptor was taken from an adult who received the AZD1222 COVID-19 vaccine. J is TRBJ2-1 and V is TRBV19, with TRBD2 matching 16 bases. The input for sequencing was peripheral blood, taken 28 days after the second AZD1222 dose. The CDR3 coding sequence is TGTGCCAGTAGACTCGGGACTAGCGGGGGGGTGAATGAGCAGTTCTTC. It codes for CASRLGTSGGVNEQFF.